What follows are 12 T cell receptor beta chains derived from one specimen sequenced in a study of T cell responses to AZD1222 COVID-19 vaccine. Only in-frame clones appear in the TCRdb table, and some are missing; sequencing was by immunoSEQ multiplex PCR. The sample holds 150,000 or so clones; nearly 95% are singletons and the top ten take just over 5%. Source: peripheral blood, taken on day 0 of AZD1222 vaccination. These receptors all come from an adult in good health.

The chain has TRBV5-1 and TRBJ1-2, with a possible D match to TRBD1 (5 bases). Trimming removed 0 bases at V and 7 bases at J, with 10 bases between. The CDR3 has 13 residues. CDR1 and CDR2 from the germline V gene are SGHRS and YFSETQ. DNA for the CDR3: TGCGCCAGCAGCTTGGGGGGCACGTTTGGCTACACCTTC. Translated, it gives CASSLGGTFGYTF.

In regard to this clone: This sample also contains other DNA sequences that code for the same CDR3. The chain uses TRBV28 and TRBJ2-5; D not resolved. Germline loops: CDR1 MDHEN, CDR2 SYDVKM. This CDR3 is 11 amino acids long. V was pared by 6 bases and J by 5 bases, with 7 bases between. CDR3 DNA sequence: TGTGCCAGCAGCCTTGGTGAGACCCAGTACTTC. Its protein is CASSLGETQYF.

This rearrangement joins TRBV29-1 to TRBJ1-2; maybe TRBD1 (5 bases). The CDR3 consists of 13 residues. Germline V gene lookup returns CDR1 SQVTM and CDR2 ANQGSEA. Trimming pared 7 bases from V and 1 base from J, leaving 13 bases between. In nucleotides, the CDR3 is TGCAGCGCTGGGACCGTGGATAACTATGGCTACACCTTC. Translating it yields CSAGTVDNYGYTF.

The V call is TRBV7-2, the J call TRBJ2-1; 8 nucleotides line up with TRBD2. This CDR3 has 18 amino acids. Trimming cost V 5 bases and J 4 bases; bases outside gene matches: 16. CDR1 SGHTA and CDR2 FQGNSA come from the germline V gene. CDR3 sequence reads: CASSQFQRERGGYNEQFF. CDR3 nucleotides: TGTGCCAGCAGCCAATTCCAGCGGGAGAGGGGTGGTTACAATGAGCAGTTCTTC.

The DNA of the CDR3 is TGTGCCATCAGTGAGTCTGGACTAGGATTGGGTGAGCAGTTCTTC. This sequence encodes CAISESGLGLGEQFF. The chain couples TRBV10-3 to TRBJ2-1; 7 bases map to TRBD2. The junction had 8 bases not matched to a gene; V was cut back by 0 bases and J by 9 bases. This CDR3 contains 15 residues. In germline, CDR1 is ENHRY, CDR2 SYGVKD.

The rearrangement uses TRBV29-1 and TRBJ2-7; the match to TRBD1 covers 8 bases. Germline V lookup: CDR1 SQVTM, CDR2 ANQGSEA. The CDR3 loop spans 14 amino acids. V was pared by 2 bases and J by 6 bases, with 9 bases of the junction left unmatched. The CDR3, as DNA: TGCAGCGTTGAACTGGCAGGGGGCTTTGGCGAGCAGTACTTC. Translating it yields CSVELAGGFGEQYF.

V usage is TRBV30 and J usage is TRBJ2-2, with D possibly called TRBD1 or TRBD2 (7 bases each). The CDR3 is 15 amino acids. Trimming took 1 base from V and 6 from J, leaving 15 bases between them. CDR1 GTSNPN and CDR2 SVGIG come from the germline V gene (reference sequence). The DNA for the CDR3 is TGTGCCTGGAGTGACAGGGGAGGGGACCCCGGGGAGCTGTTTTTT. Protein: CAWSDRGGDPGELFF.

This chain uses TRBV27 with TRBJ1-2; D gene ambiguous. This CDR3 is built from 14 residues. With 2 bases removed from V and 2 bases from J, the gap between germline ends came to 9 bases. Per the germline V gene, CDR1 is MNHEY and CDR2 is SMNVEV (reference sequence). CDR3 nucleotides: TGTGCCAGCAGTTTAAGGGCCGGGAACTATGGCTACACCTTC. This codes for CASSLRAGNYGYTF.

In DNA form, the CDR3 reads TGTGCCACCAGTGCCTCAGTAGCCGCCTCAGATACGCAGTATTTT. It translates to CATSASVAASDTQYF. The chain has TRBV24-1 and TRBJ2-3; D call uncertain. CDR1 and CDR2 (germline): KGHDR, SFDVKD. V was trimmed by 5 bases and J by 4 bases, leaving 15 bases between them. The CDR3 has 15 residues.

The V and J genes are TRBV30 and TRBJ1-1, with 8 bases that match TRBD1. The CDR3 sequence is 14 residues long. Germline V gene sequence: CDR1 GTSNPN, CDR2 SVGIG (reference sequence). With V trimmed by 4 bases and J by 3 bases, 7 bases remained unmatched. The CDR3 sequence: CAWTSGTGYTEAFF. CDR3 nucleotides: TGTGCCTGGACTTCCGGGACAGGATACACTGAAGCTTTCTTT.

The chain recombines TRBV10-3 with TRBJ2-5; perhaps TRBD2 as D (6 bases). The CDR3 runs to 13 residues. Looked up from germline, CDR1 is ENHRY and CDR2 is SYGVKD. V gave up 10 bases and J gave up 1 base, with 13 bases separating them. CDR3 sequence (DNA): TGTGCCACGTTGGAGGGAGGCCAAGAGACCCAGTACTTC. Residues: CATLEGGQETQYF.

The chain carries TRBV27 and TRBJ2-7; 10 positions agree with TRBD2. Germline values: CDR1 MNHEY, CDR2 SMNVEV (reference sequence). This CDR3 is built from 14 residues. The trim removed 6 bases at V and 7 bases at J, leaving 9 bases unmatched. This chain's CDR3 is CASRGLAGDIEQYF. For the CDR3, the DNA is TGTGCCAGCAGAGGGCTAGCGGGAGATATAGAGCAGTACTTC.